The present entry profiles one T cell receptor beta chain with its context. Its antigen is not yet known. Per-base quality was not reported, and no clone a single base away is much larger than it. This sample stems from a study of blood T cell repertoires in COVID-19 (dated by TCRdb to 2019 to 2021). About the study as a whole: Samples covering the acute and convalescent phases of COVID-19 were provided by collaborators in the United States, Italy and Spain. The prospective study material was composed of cDNA or gDNA derived from T cells, B-cell-depleted T cells, or PBMCs. Subjects who had been exposed to COVID-19, were actively infected with it, or had recovered from it provided the deeply sampled blood TCRbeta repertoires that made up the dataset. A de-identified subject ID, COVID-19 status, age in years and sex were almost always included in the sample metadata. The repertoires were released in a freely available public database meant as a resource for research on the immune response to SARS-CoV-2. The samples were drawn from two sources: the first 160 participants of the ongoing ImmuneRACE study, and some 1,300 subjects contributed by 6 global collaborators. Where HLA class I and class II types were available, the types were taken from metadata supplied by the sample provider, not from assay-based typing. What the research found in general, with its limitations: The quantity of clinical and demographic metadata differed by source and by participant and was supplied without curation.

The V and J ends are trimmed by 1 base and 6 bases, leaving 13 bases between them. The CDR3, from cysteine to phenylalanine, totals 14 residues. Just CDR3 DNA is preserved here, 42 bases in frame from base 1. The germline V gene (reference sequence) supplies CDR1 LNHNV and CDR2 YYDKDF. The immunoSEQ Assay, a bias-controlled multiplex PCR, was used to amplify TCRbeta CDR3 regions from genomic DNA. Under the source paper's analysis protocol: Within the assay, amplification of reference gene primers was used to estimate how many nucleated cells each sample contained. To quantify the absolute abundance of each unique TCRbeta CDR3 rearrangement, sequence reads were collapsed and filtered. Productive Simpson clonality was computed per sample as the square root of Simpson's diversity index over productive rearrangements. The clones in this table, taken by TCRdb from immuneACCESS, are in-frame only. Not every clone is retained; where verified, under half of the shortfall comes from an unresolved V gene, and the cause of the rest is unknown. Clonal size and the V and J genes are those of that table, whereas D and trimming came from the DNA. The sample profile shows about 210,000 clones; 92% of them were found once. Of the sample, approximately 1.2% falls within the top ten clones.

Collaborating institutions collected whole blood in K2EDTA tubes following their own protocols. Collaborator samples were shipped for TCRbeta analysis as frozen whole blood, isolated PBMCs, or DNA extracted from either sample type. The rearrangement joined TRBV15 to TRBJ2-7, with no reliable assignment of the D segment. The source of this sequence is a man aged 25 to 40 with acute or convalescent COVID-19. The sequencing sample was made of peripheral blood. For the CDR3, the sequence is CATSRGSPGSEQYF. The nucleotides are TGTGCCACCAGCAGAGGAAGTCCGGGTTCCGAGCAGTACTTC. Extended through the reference TRBV15 and TRBJ2-7 proteins, this CDR3 yields the full variable domain: DAMVIQNPRYQVTQFGKPVTLSCSQTLNHNVMYWYQQKSSQAPKLLFHYYDKDFNNEADTPDNFQSRRPNTSFCFLDIRSPGLGDTAMYLCATSRGSPGSEQYFGPGTRLTVT.